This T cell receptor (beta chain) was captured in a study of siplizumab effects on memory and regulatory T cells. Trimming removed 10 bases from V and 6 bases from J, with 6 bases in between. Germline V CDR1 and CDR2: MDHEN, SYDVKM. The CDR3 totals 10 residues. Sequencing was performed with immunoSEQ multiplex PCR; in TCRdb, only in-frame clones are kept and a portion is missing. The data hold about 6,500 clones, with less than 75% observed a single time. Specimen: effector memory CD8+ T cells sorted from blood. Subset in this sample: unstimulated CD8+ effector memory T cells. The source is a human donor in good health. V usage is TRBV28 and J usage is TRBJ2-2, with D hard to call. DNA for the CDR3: TGTGCCACTAGGGCCGGGGAGCTGTTTTTT. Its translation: CATRAGELFF.